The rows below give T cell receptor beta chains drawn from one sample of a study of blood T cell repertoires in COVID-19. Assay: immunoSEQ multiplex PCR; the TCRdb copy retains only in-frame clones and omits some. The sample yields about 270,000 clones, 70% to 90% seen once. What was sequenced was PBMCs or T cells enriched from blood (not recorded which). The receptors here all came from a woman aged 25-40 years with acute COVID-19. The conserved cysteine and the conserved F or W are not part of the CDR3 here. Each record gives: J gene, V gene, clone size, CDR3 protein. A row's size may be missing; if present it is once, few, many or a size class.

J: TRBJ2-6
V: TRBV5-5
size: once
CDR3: ASSWRPGIPAGANVLT

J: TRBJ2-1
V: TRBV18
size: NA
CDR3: ASSPPILAQSSYNEQF

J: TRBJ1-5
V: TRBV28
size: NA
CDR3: ASSSTGNQPQH

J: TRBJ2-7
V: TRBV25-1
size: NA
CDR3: ASSVTGISYEQY

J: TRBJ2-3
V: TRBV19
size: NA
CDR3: ASSIGPGGTDTQY

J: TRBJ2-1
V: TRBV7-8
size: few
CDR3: ASSSPALAGRNEQF

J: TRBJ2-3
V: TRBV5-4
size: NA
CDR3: ASRFGGGNTQY

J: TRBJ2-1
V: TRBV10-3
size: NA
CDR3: AISAPTTSGNSFAYNEQF

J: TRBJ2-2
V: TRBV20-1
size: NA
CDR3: SASSPGAGELF

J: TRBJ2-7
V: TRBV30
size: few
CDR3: AGMAAYEQY

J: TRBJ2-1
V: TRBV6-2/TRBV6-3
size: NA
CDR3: ASSSQGPFDEQF

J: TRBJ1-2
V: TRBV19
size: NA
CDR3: ASRTPPGGEGYT

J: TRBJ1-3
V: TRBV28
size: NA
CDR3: ASTYRDRGSGNTIY

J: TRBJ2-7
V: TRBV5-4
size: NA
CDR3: ASSLPGTGIYEQY

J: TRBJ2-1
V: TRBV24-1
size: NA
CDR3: ATSEALAGGYNEQF

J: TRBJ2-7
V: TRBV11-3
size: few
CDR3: ASSLSGTYEQY

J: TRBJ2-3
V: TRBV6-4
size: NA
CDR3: ASSDSEKGSTDTQY

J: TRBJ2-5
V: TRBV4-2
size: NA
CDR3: ASSLTGGQETQY

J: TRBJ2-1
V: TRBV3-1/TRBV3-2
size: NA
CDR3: ASSQVNSGRDEQF

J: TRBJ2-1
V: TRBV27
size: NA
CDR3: ASSLKAGARSYNEQF

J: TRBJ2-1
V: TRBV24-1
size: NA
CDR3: ATSDFQGAGEQF

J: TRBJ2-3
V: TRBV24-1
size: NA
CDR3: ATSDGGWTDTQY

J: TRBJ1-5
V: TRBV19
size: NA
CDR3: ASSPGTGMGQPQH

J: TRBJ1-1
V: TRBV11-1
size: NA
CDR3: ASSQGGGNTEAF

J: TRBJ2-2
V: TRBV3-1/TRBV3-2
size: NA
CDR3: ASNPSISGENTGELF

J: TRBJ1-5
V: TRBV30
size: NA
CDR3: AWSGGLNQPQH

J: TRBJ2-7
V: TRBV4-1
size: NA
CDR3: ASSVRDLDYEQY

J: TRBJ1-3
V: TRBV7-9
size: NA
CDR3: ASSLSIGNTIY

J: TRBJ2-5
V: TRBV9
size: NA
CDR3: ASSPQGLAGAEETQY

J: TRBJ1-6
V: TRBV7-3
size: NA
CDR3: ASSIRHRSYNSPLH

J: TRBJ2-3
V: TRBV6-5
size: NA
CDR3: ASTLAGEGKDTQY

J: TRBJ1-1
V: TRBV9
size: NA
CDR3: ASSVEGNREEGAF

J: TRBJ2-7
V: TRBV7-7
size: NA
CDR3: ASSRDGGGEQY

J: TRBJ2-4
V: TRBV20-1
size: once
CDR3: SASPGVAKNIQY

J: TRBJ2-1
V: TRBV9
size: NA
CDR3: ASSVGGSPPNEQF

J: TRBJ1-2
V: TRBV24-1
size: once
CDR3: ATHHGTEDGNYGYT

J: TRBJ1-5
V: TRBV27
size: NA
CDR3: ASSFAGSNQPQH

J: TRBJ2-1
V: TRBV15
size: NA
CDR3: ATSPRWTSGSREQF

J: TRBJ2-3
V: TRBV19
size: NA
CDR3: ASSRAPGVDTQY

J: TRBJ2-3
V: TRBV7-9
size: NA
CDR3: ASSSNPLAGGGDTQY

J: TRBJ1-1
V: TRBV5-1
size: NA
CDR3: ASSPRGDTNTEAF

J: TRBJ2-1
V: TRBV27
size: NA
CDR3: ASSLSHTRFFGVNEQF

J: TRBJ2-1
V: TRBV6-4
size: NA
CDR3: ASSPGLSYNEQF

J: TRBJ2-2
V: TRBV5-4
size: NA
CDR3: ASSSDRGVTGELF

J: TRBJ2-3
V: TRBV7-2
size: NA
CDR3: ASSLSRTDTQY

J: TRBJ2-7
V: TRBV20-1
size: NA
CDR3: SASLAASSAYEQY

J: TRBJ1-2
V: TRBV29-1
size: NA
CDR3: SVLGQGALGYT